These 20 T cell receptor beta chains came from one sample sequenced in a study of blood T cell repertoires in COVID-19. Using immunoSEQ multiplex PCR, the repertoire was profiled, and TCRdb retains in-frame clones only, with some absent. The table records more than 150,000 clones, about 90% of them present only once. Sequencing was carried out using peripheral blood. These receptors were collected from a man in his forties with active or convalescent COVID-19.

This clone was seen only once. The chain uses TRBV19 and TRBJ1-2; D is possibly TRBD1 (5 bases). V was cut by 3 bases and J by 5 bases, with 19 bases left in between. Germline V gene sequence: CDR1 LNHDA, CDR2 SQIVND (reference sequence). This CDR3 contains 16 residues. CDR3 sequence reads: CASSITGSPPEYGYTF. CDR3 nucleotides: TGTGCCAGTAGTATCACAGGTTCCCCCCCGGAGTATGGCTACACCTTC.

This rearrangement joins TRBV27 to TRBJ1-6; 9 nucleotides line up with TRBD1. With 1 base clipped from V and 9 bases from J, the junction kept 13 bases outside the gene matches. CDR1 is MNHEY, CDR2 SMNVEV, per germline (reference sequence). The CDR3 runs 18 residues. The CDR3 reads CASSLFTRQGQGISPLHF. CDR3 sequence (DNA): TGTGCCAGCAGTTTATTCACCCGACAGGGACAGGGAATTTCACCCCTCCACTTT.

The CDR3 reads CATSDPGQGEANVLTF. In DNA form, the CDR3 reads TGTGCCACCAGTGACCCGGGACAGGGGGAGGCCAACGTCCTGACTTTC. The chain links TRBV24-1 to TRBJ2-6; 11 bases agree with TRBD1. This CDR3 spans 16 amino acids. The J segment lost 6 bases and the V segment lost 4 bases, leaving 4 bases of the junction unmatched. Germline lookup yields CDR1 KGHDR and CDR2 SFDVKD.

The CDR3 protein is CASSLDARSSYEQYF. The CDR3 DNA reads as TGTGCCAGCAGCTTAGACGCGAGGAGCTCCTACGAGCAGTACTTC. The chain is built from TRBV7-2 and TRBJ2-7; D unresolved. Trimming pared 1 base from V and 0 bases from J, leaving 10 bases between. This CDR3 contains 15 residues. Germline values: CDR1 SGHTA, CDR2 FQGNSA.

The genes are TRBV4-2 and TRBJ1-4, with D tentatively TRBD1 (5 bases). This CDR3 spans 15 amino acids. The V and J ends lost 3 bases and 4 bases respectively, with 12 bases between them. The germline CDR1 and CDR2 sequences are LGHNA and YNFKEQ. Here the CDR3 reads CASSQPGHLNEKLFF. The DNA for the CDR3 is TGTGCCAGCAGCCAGCCAGGGCACCTTAATGAAAAACTGTTTTTT.

This sequence joins TRBV11-3 and TRBJ2-5, with D maybe TRBD2 (6 bases). From germline, CDR1 is SGHNT and CDR2 YENEEA. The CDR3 sequence is 15 residues long. Between the trimmed V and J ends, which lost 1 base and 7 bases, there was a span of 16 bases. The chain's CDR3 is CASSLGGRGDATQYF. The DNA of the CDR3 is TGTGCCAGCAGCTTAGGAGGTCGCGGGGACGCGACCCAGTACTTC.

The genes are TRBV19 and TRBJ1-4; D unresolved. The CDR3 is made up of 15 amino acids. Germline lookup yields CDR1 LNHDA and CDR2 SQIVND (reference sequence). V lost 1 base to trimming and J lost 0 bases, with 6 bases between them. CDR3 protein: CASSIGTATNEKLFF. The CDR3 DNA reads TGTGCCAGTAGTATAGGGACTGCAACTAATGAAAAACTGTTTTTT.

V and J are TRBV7-8 and TRBJ1-5; weak D call: TRBD1 (6 bases). This CDR3 is built from 16 residues. V lost 1 base and J 0 bases, leaving 10 bases between the germline ends. Looked up from germline, CDR1 is SGHVS and CDR2 is FQNEAQ. The CDR3 nucleotides read TGTGCCAGCAGCTTAGACGACAGGCGTAGCAATCAGCCCCAGCATTTT. Its protein is CASSLDDRRSNQPQHF.

The chain uses TRBV6-2 or TRBV6-3 and TRBJ2-6; TRBD1 matches at 8 bases. Germline-derived CDR1 and CDR2 are MNHEY and SVGEGT. Trimming removed 2 bases from V and 1 base from J; junction bases left unmatched: 10. The CDR3 runs 19 residues. CDR3 sequence: CASSYQGAFIQSGANVLTF. The CDR3 region has the DNA TGTGCCAGCAGTTACCAGGGGGCTTTTATTCAGTCTGGGGCCAACGTCCTGACTTTC.

The chain links TRBV27 to TRBJ2-7, with D perhaps TRBD1 (5 bases). From germline, CDR1 is MNHEY and CDR2 SMNVEV (reference sequence). The length of the CDR3 is 15 residues. Trimming left V 2 bases short and J 0 bases short, with 11 bases between. The CDR3 is CASSLRYRSSYEQYF. DNA of the CDR3: TGTGCCAGCAGTTTAAGGTACAGGAGCTCCTACGAGCAGTACTTC.

This clone appeared a single time. V gene TRBV5-5 combines with J gene TRBJ1-2, with 8 bases fitting TRBD1. The germline V gene encodes CDR1 SGHKS and CDR2 YYEKEE (reference sequence). The CDR3 is made up of 13 amino acids. V lost 4 bases and J lost 8; bases outside the gene matches: 7. CDR3 sequence reads: CASSLDRASGYTF. The CDR3 DNA sequence: TGTGCCAGCAGCCTGGACAGGGCAAGCGGCTACACCTTC.

This chain joins TRBV5-1 and TRBJ2-3; 7 bases map to TRBD1. Trimming removed 2 bases from V and 4 bases from J; junction bases left unmatched: 4. Germline CDR1 is SGHRS and CDR2 is YFSETQ. CDR3 length equals 14 residues. The CDR3 DNA reads as TGCGCCAGCAGCTTTAGGGGGCCCCCAGATACGCAGTATTTT. It codes for CASSFRGPPDTQYF.

This rearrangement joins TRBV2 to TRBJ1-5; TRBD1 is a possible D gene (6 bases). This CDR3 is built from 14 residues. The ends were cut back, 6 bases at V and 1 base at J, with 10 bases in the middle. Germline loops: CDR1 SNHLY, CDR2 FYNNEI. CDR3 amino acids: CASRPGTSNQPQHF. The CDR3 DNA is TGTGCCAGCAGACCCGGGACAAGCAATCAGCCCCAGCATTTT. Variable domain in full (rest from reference TRBV2 and TRBJ1-5): EPEVTQTPSHQVTQMGQEVILRCVPISNHLYFYWYRQILGQKVEFLVSFYNNEISEKSEIFDDQFSVERPDGSNFTLKIRSTKLEDSAMYFCASRPGTSNQPQHFGDGTRLSIL.

The chain joins TRBV5-1 to TRBJ2-2; D remains unclear. The CDR3 is 14 amino acids. Germline V gene lookup returns CDR1 SGHRS and CDR2 YFSETQ. V was clipped by 0 bases and J by 6 bases, with 9 bases between them. CDR3 region: CASSLGQKAGELFF. In nucleotides, the CDR3 is TGCGCCAGCAGCTTGGGACAAAAGGCCGGGGAGCTGTTTTTT.

This chain joins TRBV28 and TRBJ2-1; 7 bases map to TRBD2. CDR1 and CDR2 (germline): MDHEN, SYDVKM. V lost 6 bases and J lost 9; bases outside the gene matches: 5. The CDR3 contains 12 residues. The DNA for the CDR3 is TGTGCCAGCAGACGGACGGGAGGTGAGCAGTTCTTC. Amino acid sequence: CASRRTGGEQFF.

CDR3 DNA sequence: TGTGCCACCAGCAGAGGTGCGACCTACAATGAGCAGTTCTTC. Its protein is CATSRGATYNEQFF. J is TRBJ2-1 and V is TRBV15; D remains ambiguous. CDR3 length: 14 residues. V lost 1 base and J 2 bases, leaving 6 bases between the germline ends. From germline, CDR1 is LNHNV and CDR2 YYDKDF (reference sequence).

The rearrangement joins TRBV6-4 to TRBJ1-3; 8 bases match TRBD1. The CDR3 length is 16 residues. The V gene's germline CDR1 is MRHNA and CDR2 SNTAGT. The ends lost 5 bases at V and 4 bases at J; junction bases unmatched: 10. This chain's CDR3 is CASSLSGGAGGNTIYF. CDR3 DNA sequence: TGTGCCAGCAGTCTCTCAGGGGGCGCGGGGGGAAACACCATATATTTT.

V and J are TRBV7-3 and TRBJ2-5, with 8 bases aligning to TRBD2. The CDR3 is made up of 15 amino acids. The V gene end was trimmed by 3 bases and the J gene end by 5 bases; junction bases not matched to a gene: 8. Germline values: CDR1 SGHTA, CDR2 FQGTGA. DNA of the CDR3: TGTGCCAGCAGCTTTAGCGGGGCCCCGTCCGAGACCCAGTACTTC. Its translation is CASSFSGAPSETQYF.

A single count supports this clone. V usage is TRBV5-1 and J usage is TRBJ2-1; D remains unclear. Germline V gene sequence: CDR1 SGHRS, CDR2 YFSETQ. Deletions cut 5 bases from V and 4 bases from J, with 16 bases between. CDR3 size: 15 residues. The CDR3 sequence: CASRLDSGRYNEQFF. The CDR3 DNA follows: TGCGCCAGCAGGCTCGACTCCGGTCGGTACAATGAGCAGTTCTTC.

The chain combines TRBV18 with TRBJ2-5; TRBD1 matches 11 bases. The V gene end was trimmed by 2 bases and the J gene end by 5 bases; junction bases not matched to a gene: 10. Germline CDR1 reads KGHSH; CDR2 reads LQKENI. This CDR3 contains 17 residues. The CDR3 sequence: CASSPGQGAVGTETQYF. CDR3 DNA sequence: TGTGCCAGCTCACCAGGACAGGGGGCGGTTGGGACGGAGACCCAGTACTTC.